This T cell receptor (beta chain) stems from a study of cytomegalovirus exposure and HLA in healthy donors. Amplification used 60 Vbeta primers and 13 Jbeta primers. Method: immunoSEQ multiplex PCR; TCRdb's copy keeps in-frame clones and lacks some. The table shows approximately 200,000 clones, with around 76% occurring only once. The germline gives CDR1 MGHRA, CDR2 YSYEKL. Trimming left V 4 bases short and J 4 bases short, with 12 bases between. The CDR3 runs 14 residues. The rearrangement joins TRBV4-1 to TRBJ2-3; tentatively, D is TRBD2 (5 bases). The origin of this receptor is a man aged 25 to 40 in good health and CMV-seronegative. The source material was PBMCs. CDR3 sequence reads: CASSPWTPSDTQYF. For the CDR3, the DNA is TGCGCCAGCAGCCCTTGGACTCCTTCAGATACGCAGTATTTT.